These 5 T cell receptor beta chains came from one sample sequenced in a study of blood T cell repertoires in COVID-19. The assay was immunoSEQ multiplex PCR, and TCRdb's table has in-frame clones only and misses some. The sample yields 200,000 or so clones, 80% seen once. The material sequenced was peripheral blood. The source of these receptors is a human donor in a cohort sampled during active COVID-19.

In its sample, this clone was seen once. The chain recombines TRBV5-1 with TRBJ2-1; D not resolved. With 7 bases removed from V and 4 bases from J, the gap between germline ends came to 12 bases. The CDR3 loop spans 13 amino acids. Germline-derived CDR1 and CDR2 are SGHRS and YFSETQ. The CDR3: CASSRDTYNEQFF. The CDR3 DNA follows: TGCGCCAGCTCCCGAGACACGTACAATGAGCAGTTCTTC.

This chain uses TRBV18 with TRBJ1-4; weak D call: TRBD1 (6 bases). Germline assignment: CDR1 KGHSH and CDR2 LQKENI. The V end lost 4 bases, the J end lost 7 bases, and 16 bases lay between the germline ends. The CDR3 totals 15 residues. CDR3 region: CASSHLQGLVEKLFF. The CDR3, as DNA: TGTGCCAGCTCACACCTACAGGGACTAGTTGAAAAACTGTTTTTT. The full variable domain, its missing parts supplied by reference TRBV18 and TRBJ1-4, is NAGVMQNPRHLVRRRGQEARLRCSPMKGHSHVYWYRQLPEEGLKFMVYLQKENIIDESGMPKERFSAEFPKEGPSILRIQQVVRGDSAAYFCASSHLQGLVEKLFFGSGTQLSVL.

This rearrangement joins TRBV5-6 to TRBJ1-2; 7 bases are shared with TRBD1. V was clipped by 3 bases and J by 5 bases; unmatched bases: 13. CDR3 size: 16 residues. CDR1 is SGHDT and CDR2 is YYEEEE in the germline V gene. The CDR3 sequence: CASSWNPTGVPYGYTF. As DNA, the CDR3 is TGTGCCAGCAGCTGGAACCCAACAGGGGTACCATATGGCTACACCTTC.

This clone was detected only once. The V gene is TRBV7-3, the J gene TRBJ2-1, with TRBD2 matching over 9 bases. This CDR3 contains 16 residues. Germline V gene data show CDR1 as SGHTA and CDR2 as FQGTGA. Losses at the gene ends were 8 bases for V and 3 bases for J; bases not matched to a gene: 11. CDR3 amino acids: CASGMTSGHLYNEQFF. DNA of the CDR3: TGTGCCAGCGGGATGACTAGCGGACATCTCTACAATGAGCAGTTCTTC.

About this clone itself: The junction does not match germline at one end; this may be a read error. This sequence joins TRBV18 and TRBJ2-7; 7 bases map to TRBD2. The CDR3 has 16 amino acids. The V gene's germline CDR1 is KGHSH and CDR2 LQKENI. CDR3 protein: CASSSPWKREENEQYF. The DNA for the CDR3 is TGTGCCAGCTCATCACCGTGGAAACGGGAGGAGAACGAGCAGTACTTC.